This T cell receptor beta chain was captured by sequencing in a study of T cell responses to AZD1222 COVID-19 vaccine. Whole-study results and caveats: Donor demographics were predominantly white British with a female majority; clonal diversity may be underestimated. Only 5 to 7 individuals given AZD1222 were seropositive at baseline. Spike as a whole was targeted by vaccine-associated CD4 TCRs, dominant at 160-218 and 743-854. Nearly half of spike-specific TCRs reportedly go after variant regions that carry no mutations.

The J segment lost 1 base and the V segment lost 5 bases, leaving 6 bases of the junction unmatched. Germline V gene lookup returns CDR1 SEHNR and CDR2 FQNEAQ (reference sequence). The CDR3 covers 16 residues. Remarks on this clone: Antigen: not known.

Using immunoSEQ multiplex PCR, the repertoire was profiled, and TCRdb retains in-frame clones only, with some absent. The sample includes about 200,000 clones, approximately 89% seen only once; the top ten take under 4%. Sequenced here: peripheral blood, sampled 28 days after the second AZD1222 dose. This receptor was obtained from an adult who received the AZD1222 COVID-19 vaccine. The chain combines TRBV7-9 with TRBJ2-2; TRBD2 matches 8 bases. The CDR3: CASSIGLAVNTGELFF. CDR3 DNA sequence: TGTGCCAGCAGCATAGGACTAGCAGTGAACACCGGGGAGCTGTTTTTT.